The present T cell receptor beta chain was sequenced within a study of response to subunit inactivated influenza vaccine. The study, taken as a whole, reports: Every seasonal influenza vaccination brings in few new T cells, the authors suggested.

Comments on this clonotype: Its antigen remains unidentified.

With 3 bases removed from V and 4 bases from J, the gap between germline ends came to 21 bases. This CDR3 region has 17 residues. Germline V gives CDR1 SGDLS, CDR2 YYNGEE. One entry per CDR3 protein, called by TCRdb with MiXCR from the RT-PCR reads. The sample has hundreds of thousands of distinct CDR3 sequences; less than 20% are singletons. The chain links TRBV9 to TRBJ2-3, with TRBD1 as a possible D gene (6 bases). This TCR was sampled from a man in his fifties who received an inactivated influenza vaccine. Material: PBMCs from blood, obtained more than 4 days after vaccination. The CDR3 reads CASSATPQGGLADTQYF. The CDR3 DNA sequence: TGTGCCAGCAGCGCTACCCCACAAGGGGGTCTGGCAGATACGCAGTATTTT.